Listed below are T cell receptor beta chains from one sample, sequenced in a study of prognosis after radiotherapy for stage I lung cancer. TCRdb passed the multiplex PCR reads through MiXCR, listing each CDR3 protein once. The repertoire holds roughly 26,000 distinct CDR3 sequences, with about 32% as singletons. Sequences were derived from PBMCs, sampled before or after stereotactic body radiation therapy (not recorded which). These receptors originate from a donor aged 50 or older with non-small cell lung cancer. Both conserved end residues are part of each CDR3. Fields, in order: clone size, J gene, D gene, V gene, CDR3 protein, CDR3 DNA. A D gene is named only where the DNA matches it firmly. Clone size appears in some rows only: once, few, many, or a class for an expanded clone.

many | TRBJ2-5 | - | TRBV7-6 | CASSLTFQETQYF | TGTGCCAGCAGCCTGACATTCCAAGAGACCCAGTACTTC
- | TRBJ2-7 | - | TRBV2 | CASRPEWCRLIPYEQYF | TGTGCCAGCAGACCTGAATGGTGCAGACTGATCCCCTACGAGCAGTACTTC
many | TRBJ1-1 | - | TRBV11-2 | CASSLDYGGNTEAFF | TGTGCCAGCAGCTTAGATTATGGGGGCAACACTGAAGCTTTCTTT
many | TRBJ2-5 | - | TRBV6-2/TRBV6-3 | CAARTAGETQYF | TGTGCCGCGCGGACTGCGGGGGAGACCCAGTACTTC
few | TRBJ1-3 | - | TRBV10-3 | CAIRNADSGNTIYF | TGTGCCATCAGGAACGCTGACTCTGGAAACACCATATATTTT
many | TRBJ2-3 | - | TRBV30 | CAWSVSTDTQYF | TGTGCCTGGAGTGTAAGCACAGATACGCAGTATTTT
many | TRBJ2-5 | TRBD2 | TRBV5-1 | CASSPPGLAGDGTQYF | TGCGCCAGCAGCCCGCCGGGACTAGCGGGTGATGGGACCCAGTACTTC
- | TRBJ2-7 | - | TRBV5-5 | CASIPKGNSYEQYF | TGTGCCAGCATCCCTAAGGGGAACTCTTACGAGCAGTACTTC
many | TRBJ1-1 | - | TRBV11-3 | CASSSRRATEAFF | TGTGCCAGCAGCTCCAGGAGGGCCACTGAAGCTTTCTTT
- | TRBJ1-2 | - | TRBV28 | CASSRRAYGYTF | TGTGCCAGCAGTCGACGGGCCTATGGCTACACCTTC
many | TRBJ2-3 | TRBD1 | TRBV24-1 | CATGKGLDTQYF | TGTGCGACAGGGAAAGGGTTAGATACGCAGTATTTT
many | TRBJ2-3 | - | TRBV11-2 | CASSLVSGVKDTQYF | TGTGCCAGCAGCTTAGTATCGGGAGTTAAAGATACGCAGTATTTT
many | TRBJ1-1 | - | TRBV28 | CASSSLDSGTRGEAFF | TGTGCCAGCAGTTCCTTAGATTCCGGGACGAGGGGTGAAGCTTTCTTT
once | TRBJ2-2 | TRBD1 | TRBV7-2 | CASSLDRGRGELFF | TGTGCCAGCAGCTTAGACAGGGGCCGTGGGGAGCTGTTTTTT
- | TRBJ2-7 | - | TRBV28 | CASIFGRGHVFEQYF | TGTGCCAGCATTTTTGGCCGGGGGCACGTTTTCGAGCAGTACTTC
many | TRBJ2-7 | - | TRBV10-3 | CAISERGRSYEQYF | TGTGCCATCAGTGAGCGAGGCAGGAGTTACGAGCAGTACTTC
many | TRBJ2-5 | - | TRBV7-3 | CASSPRMGETQYF | TGTGCCAGCAGCCCTCGGATGGGGGAGACCCAGTACTTC
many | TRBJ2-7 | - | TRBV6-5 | CASSYPGTESYEQYF | TGTGCCAGCAGTTACCCAGGTACCGAGTCCTACGAGCAGTACTTC
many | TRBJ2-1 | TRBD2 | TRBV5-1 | CASSLGLAGGNEQFF | TGCGCCAGCAGCTTGGGACTAGCGGGAGGTAATGAGCAGTTCTTC
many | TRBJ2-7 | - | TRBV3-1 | CASSQRGEYEQYF | TGTGCCAGCAGCCAAAGAGGGGAATACGAGCAGTACTTC
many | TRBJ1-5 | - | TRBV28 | CASSLSSQPQHF | TGTGCCAGCAGTTTATCCAGTCAGCCCCAGCATTTT
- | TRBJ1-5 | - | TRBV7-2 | CASSPDSSAQPQHF | TGTGCCAGCAGCCCCGACAGTTCGGCGCAGCCCCAGCATTTT
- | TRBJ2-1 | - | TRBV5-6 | CASSPDSGVYNEQFF | TGTGCCAGCAGCCCCGACTCGGGAGTCTACAATGAGCAGTTCTTC
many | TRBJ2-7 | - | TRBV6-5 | CASSYSTGQTYEQYF | TGTGCCAGCAGTTACTCGACGGGACAAACCTACGAGCAGTACTTC
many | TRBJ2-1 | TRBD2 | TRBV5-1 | CASATTRGVYNEQFF | TGCGCCAGCGCCACAACGCGGGGGGTCTACAATGAGCAGTTCTTC
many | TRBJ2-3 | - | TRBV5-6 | CASNPPAENTDTQYF | TGTGCCAGCAACCCCCCGGCTGAGAACACAGATACGCAGTATTTT
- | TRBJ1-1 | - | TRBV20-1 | CSASIPGRFTEAFF | TGCAGTGCTAGCATACCGGGCAGGTTCACTGAAGCTTTCTTT
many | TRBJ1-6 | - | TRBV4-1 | CASSQVSRNSPLHF | TGCGCCAGCAGCCAAGTCTCACGTAATTCACCCCTCCACTTT
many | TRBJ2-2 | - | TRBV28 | CASSSTNGELFF | TGTGCCAGCAGTTCAACTAACGGGGAGCTGTTTTTT
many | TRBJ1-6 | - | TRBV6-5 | CASSYSRGDSPLHF | TGTGCCAGCAGTTACTCGAGAGGTGATTCACCCCTCCACTTT
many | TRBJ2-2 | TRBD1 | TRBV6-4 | CASSDDRGHGTGELFF | TGTGCCAGCAGTGACGACAGGGGGCATGGCACCGGGGAGCTGTTTTTT
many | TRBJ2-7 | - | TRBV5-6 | CASSRDLSYEQYF | TGTGCCAGCAGCCGGGACTTGTCCTACGAGCAGTACTTC